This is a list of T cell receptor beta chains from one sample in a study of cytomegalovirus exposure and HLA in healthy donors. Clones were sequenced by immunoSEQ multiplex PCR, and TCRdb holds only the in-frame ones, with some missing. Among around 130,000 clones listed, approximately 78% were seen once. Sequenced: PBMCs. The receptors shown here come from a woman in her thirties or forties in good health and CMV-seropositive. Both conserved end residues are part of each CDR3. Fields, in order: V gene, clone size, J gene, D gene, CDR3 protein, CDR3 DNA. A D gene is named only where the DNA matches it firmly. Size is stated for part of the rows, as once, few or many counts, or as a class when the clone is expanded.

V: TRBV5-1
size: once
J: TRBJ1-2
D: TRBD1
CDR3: CASSQGQTNYGYTF
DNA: TGCGCCAGCAGCCAGGGACAGACCAACTATGGCTACACCTTC

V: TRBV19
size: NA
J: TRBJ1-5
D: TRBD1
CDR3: CASSGTGGIQPQHF
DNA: TGTGCCAGTAGTGGGACAGGGGGAATTCAGCCCCAGCATTTT

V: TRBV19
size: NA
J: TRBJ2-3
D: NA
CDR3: CASSIPAGADTQYF
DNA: TGTGCCAGTAGTATTCCGGCGGGCGCGGATACGCAGTATTTT

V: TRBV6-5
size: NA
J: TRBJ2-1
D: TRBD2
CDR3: CASSYGGLAGGSEQFF
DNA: TGTGCCAGCAGTTACGGGGGACTAGCGGGAGGTAGTGAGCAGTTCTTC

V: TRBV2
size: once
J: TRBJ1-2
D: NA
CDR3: CASRDSYTF
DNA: TGTGCCAGCAGGGACAGCTACACCTTC

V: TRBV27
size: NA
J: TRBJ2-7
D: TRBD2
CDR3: CASSLASGTSGEQYF
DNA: TGTGCCAGCAGTTTAGCTTCCGGGACTAGCGGCGAGCAGTACTTC

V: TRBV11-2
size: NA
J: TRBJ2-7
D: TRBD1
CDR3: CASSLRGQYEQYF
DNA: TGTGCCAGCAGCCTCAGGGGGCAATACGAGCAGTACTTC

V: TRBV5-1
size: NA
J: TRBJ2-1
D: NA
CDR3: CASLGGHEQFF
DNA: TGCGCCAGCCTGGGGGGGCATGAGCAGTTCTTC

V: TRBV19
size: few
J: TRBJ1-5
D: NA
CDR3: CASGGLALVLNQPQHF
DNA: TGTGCCAGTGGGGGCCTCGCCCTCGTACTCAATCAGCCCCAGCATTTT

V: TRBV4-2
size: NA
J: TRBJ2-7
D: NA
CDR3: CASSQAGGQAYEQYF
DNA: TGTGCCAGCAGCCAAGCGGGGGGACAGGCCTACGAGCAGTACTTC

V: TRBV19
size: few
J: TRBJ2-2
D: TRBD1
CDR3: CATDRGITGELFF
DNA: TGTGCCACCGACAGGGGGATCACCGGGGAGCTGTTTTTT

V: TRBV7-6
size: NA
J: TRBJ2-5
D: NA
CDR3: CASGPGETQYF
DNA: TGTGCCAGCGGCCCTGGAGAGACCCAGTACTTC

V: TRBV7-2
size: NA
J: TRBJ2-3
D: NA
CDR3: CASGTGSTDTQYF
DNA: TGTGCCAGCGGGACTGGGAGCACAGATACGCAGTATTTT

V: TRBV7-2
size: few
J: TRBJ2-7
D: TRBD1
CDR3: CASSLAGQAYEQYF
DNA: TGTGCCAGCAGCTTAGCCGGACAGGCCTACGAGCAGTACTTC

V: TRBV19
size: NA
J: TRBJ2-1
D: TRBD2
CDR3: CASSIIAGDNNEQFF
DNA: TGTGCCAGTAGTATTATAGCGGGAGATAACAATGAGCAGTTCTTC

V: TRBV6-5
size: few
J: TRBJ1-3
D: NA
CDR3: CASRMEGGNTIYF
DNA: TGTGCCAGCAGGATGGAGGGAGGAAACACCATATATTTT